The entry below gives a single T cell receptor (beta chain) sequence along with its context. The source of the sample is a study of blood T cell repertoires in COVID-19. About the study: From the United States, Italy and Spain came samples of acute and convalescent COVID-19. T cells, B-cell-depleted T cells, or PBMCs supplied cDNA or gDNA.

Per the original methods: Reference gene primer amplification yielded estimated nucleated cell counts. Only in-frame clones appear in the TCRdb table, and some are missing; sequencing was by immunoSEQ multiplex PCR. V and J calls and clone size are as listed in that table; D and trimming were resolved from the DNA. The sample includes under 95,000 clones, around 90% of them seen just once. This CDR3 has 16 residues. CDR1 LNHDA and CDR2 SQIVND come from the germline V gene (reference sequence). The V end was cut by 4 bases, the J end by 7 bases, with 20 bases between. The rearrangement links TRBV19 to TRBJ2-1; D is perhaps TRBD2 (6 bases). This clonotype originated in a man in his sixties with acute or convalescent COVID-19. The sequencing input was peripheral blood. The CDR3 coding sequence is TGTGCCAGTAGTAATGGGGGGAGCAGAACGGGAAATGAGCAGTTCTTC. It yields the protein CASSNGGSRTGNEQFF.